What follows are 6 T cell receptor beta chains derived from one specimen sequenced in a study of T cells in localized non-small cell lung cancer. Only in-frame clones appear in the TCRdb table, and some are missing; sequencing was by immunoSEQ multiplex PCR. Here the sample spans around 16,000 clones, about 88% being singletons. Sample: peripheral blood, taken before any cancer treatment. The receptors here all came from an older female donor with stage III squamous cell lung carcinoma.

The rearrangement uses TRBV11-1 and TRBJ1-3, with TRBD1 identical over 7 bases. The V and J ends lost 4 bases and 4 bases, in that order; junction bases with no gene match: 16. In germline, CDR1 is SGHAT, CDR2 FQDESV (reference sequence). CDR3 length: 18 amino acids. The CDR3 region has the DNA TGTGCCAGCAGCTCGGGACAGTCGAGGATGTTTTTCGGAAACACCATATATTTT. Translation: CASSSGQSRMFFGNTIYF.

Remarks on this clone: The germline gene is not matched at one end of the junction; a read error may be the cause. CDR3 nucleotide sequence: TGTGCCAGCAGCCTAGCGGGGGGGTTGTACAATGAGCAGTTCTTC. As protein: CASSLAGGLYNEQFF. This chain uses TRBV7-2 with TRBJ2-1, with TRBD2 matching over 12 bases. Germline V gene lookup returns CDR1 SGHTA and CDR2 FQGNSA. This CDR3 is 15 amino acids long.

V usage is TRBV7-2 and J usage is TRBJ2-7; TRBD1 matches at 9 bases. Germline V lookup: CDR1 SGHTA, CDR2 FQGNSA. V lost 0 bases, J lost 4 bases, and 1 base stayed unmatched. The CDR3 sequence is 14 residues long. CDR3 sequence: CASSLAGQGYEQYF. The CDR3 bases are TGTGCCAGCAGCTTAGCGGGACAGGGTTACGAGCAGTACTTC.

This clone was picked up one time. This chain links TRBV14 with TRBJ1-2; a weak D match, TRBD1 (6 bases). Germline CDR1 and CDR2: SGHDN and FVKESK. This CDR3 comprises 15 residues. V dropped 4 bases and J dropped 4 bases, with 16 bases sitting between them. The CDR3 is CASSPSGARGYGYTF. CDR3 sequence (DNA): TGTGCCAGCAGCCCCTCAGGGGCTAGGGGCTATGGCTACACCTTC.

The table lists this clone with a count of one. The chain employs TRBV28 and TRBJ2-3; 11 nucleotides match TRBD1. With 6 bases clipped from V and 4 bases from J, the junction kept 3 bases outside the gene matches. CDR1 is MDHEN, CDR2 SYDVKM, per germline. The CDR3 extends over 14 amino acids. CDR3 sequence: CASRRDRGADTQYF. The CDR3 region has the DNA TGTGCCAGCAGGAGGGACAGGGGGGCAGATACGCAGTATTTT.

The chain combines TRBV5-4 with TRBJ2-1, with D hard to call. CDR1 and CDR2 from the germline V gene are SGHNT and YYREEE (reference sequence). CDR3 length: 13 residues. The V end lost 1 base, the J end lost 6 bases, and 8 bases lay between the germline ends. CDR3 bases: TGTGCCAGCAGCTTGATTCCACTCAATGAGCAGTTCTTC. This sequence encodes CASSLIPLNEQFF. Full variable domain (remainder filled in from reference TRBV5-4 and TRBJ2-1): ETGVTQSPTHLIKTRGQQVTLRCSSQSGHNTVSWYQQALGQGPQFIFQYYREEENGRGNFPPRFSGLQFPNYSSELNVNALELDDSALYLCASSLIPLNEQFFGPGTRLTVL.